Listed below are T cell receptor beta chains from one sample, sequenced in a study of blood T cells in healthy people across ages. TCRdb re-called the 5' RACE reads through MiXCR, storing one row per CDR3 protein. Counted here are around 850,000 distinct CDR3 sequences, roughly 34% occurring once; the ten biggest clones make up 13%. Sequencing was performed on blood. The receptor set was obtained from a man between 18 and 29 years old in good health. The CDR3 runs from the conserved cysteine through the conserved F or W.

TRBV4-2	TRBJ2-1	CASRARDSYNEQFF
TRBV4-2	TRBJ1-6	CASSQDQVVENYNSPLHF
TRBV27	TRBJ2-7	CASSPLTGGFHYEQYF
TRBV20-1	TRBJ2-7	CSARALAGGPGEQYF
TRBV7-6	TRBJ2-3	CASSLVTGASTDTQYF
TRBV7-9	TRBJ1-2	CASSSRIGTNNYNYGYTF
TRBV12-3/TRBV12-4	TRBJ2-5	CASSLAPGRLEQYF
TRBV7-2	TRBJ1-6	CASSSPRTTGAGSPLHF
TRBV12-3/TRBV12-4	TRBJ1-4	CASSFPGQGPEKLFF
TRBV7-2	TRBJ1-5	CASSIGQGRLWPQHF
TRBV6-2/TRBV6-3	TRBJ2-1	CASSFRDRGPLGQFF
TRBV12-3/TRBV12-4	TRBJ2-4	CASSSTTLAKNIQYF
TRBV27	TRBJ2-7	CASTPGTGSSYEQYF
TRBV3-1	TRBJ2-7	CASSQEITNGQYF
TRBV6-5	TRBJ1-5	CASRPTGRNQPQHF
TRBV13	TRBJ2-7	CASSLQAPYEQYF
TRBV14	TRBJ1-6	CASSKAGTGNSPLHF
TRBV6-2/TRBV6-3	NA	CASSTSAGQVYNEQYF
TRBV25-1	TRBJ2-2	CASSEWGGTKYTGELFF
TRBV5-6	TRBJ1-4	CASSGGAGASNEKLFF
TRBV6-5	TRBJ2-1	CASSPPASEHEQFF
TRBV27	TRBJ2-5	CASSLFGRTKDGETQYF
TRBV5-1	TRBJ2-5	CASNLEGFQETQYF
TRBV2	TRBJ2-5	CASSVGGARQETQYF
TRBV30	TRBJ2-3	CAWSLAGASTDTQYF
TRBV14	TRBJ2-1	CASSHHRDYLRNEQFF
TRBV4-1	TRBJ2-1	CASSQMRGDEQFF
TRBV18	TRBJ2-5	CASSDRDRGIQETQYF
TRBV7-9	TRBJ1-2	CASSLDPGPNYGYTF
TRBV29-1	TRBJ2-2	CSVTSDANTGGLFF
TRBV6-1	TRBJ2-7	CASRANTLGLAVYEQYF
TRBV20-1	TRBJ2-5	CSARKMGDQETQYF
TRBV27	TRBJ2-3	CASNRAGGGSDTQYF
TRBV5-8	TRBJ2-3	CASSLVEGDTQYF
TRBV20-1	TRBJ2-3	CSAIGTSGGGGDTQYF
TRBV3-1	TRBJ1-1	CASSQDIGRVEAFF
TRBV12-3/TRBV12-4	TRBJ1-6	CASSPKDRGLYNSPLHF
TRBV29-1	TRBJ2-1	CSVLPGTYNEQFF
TRBV5-1	TRBJ2-3	CASSLYGTSTDTQYF
TRBV16	TRBJ2-1	CASSQLATEQFF
TRBV20-1	TRBJ2-3	CSGLGGRTDTQYF
TRBV29-1	TRBJ1-1	CSTARGEGTEAFF
TRBV20-1	TRBJ2-5	CSASGLAGKYQETQYF
TRBV3-1	TRBJ2-1	CASSAGGEYNEQFF
TRBV4-1	TRBJ2-1	CASSQDWQGSYNEQFF
TRBV7-7	TRBJ1-1	CASSPDEQSTEAFF
TRBV20-1	TRBJ1-6	CSAPLQGTNSPLHF
TRBV7-2	TRBJ1-1	CASSSGAPEAFF
TRBV18	TRBJ1-4	CASSRRVATNEKLFF
TRBV13	TRBJ2-7	CASSPGQLPYEQYF
TRBV12-3/TRBV12-4	TRBJ2-7	CASSSDRAPRDEQYF
TRBV11-2	TRBJ1-1	CASSLTDRNTEAFF
TRBV12-3/TRBV12-4	TRBJ2-1	CASSSQGGSTNEQFF
TRBV5-5	TRBJ1-1	CASSFAQGSNTEAFF
TRBV6-5	TRBJ2-7	CASTLAAGSYEQYF
TRBV12-3/TRBV12-4	TRBJ1-1	CASRLNTGTEAFF
TRBV6-6	TRBJ1-5	CASRQGAGNQPQHF
TRBV7-9	TRBJ2-7	CANRPGTGRGGEQYF
TRBV7-2	TRBJ1-4	CASSKVSGTEGEKLFF
TRBV7-2	TRBJ2-7	CASSLSGTGGSEQYF